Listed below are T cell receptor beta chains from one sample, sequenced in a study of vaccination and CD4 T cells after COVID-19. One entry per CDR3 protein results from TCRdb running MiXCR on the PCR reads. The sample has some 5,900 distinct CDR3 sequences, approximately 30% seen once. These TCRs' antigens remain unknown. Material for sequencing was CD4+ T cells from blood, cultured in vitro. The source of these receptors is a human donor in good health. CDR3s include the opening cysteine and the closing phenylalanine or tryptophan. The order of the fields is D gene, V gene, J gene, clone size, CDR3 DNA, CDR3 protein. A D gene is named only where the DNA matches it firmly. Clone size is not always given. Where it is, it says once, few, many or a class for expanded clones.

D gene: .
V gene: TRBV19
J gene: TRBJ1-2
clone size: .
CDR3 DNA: TGTGCCAGTAGTATAGATCTATTTCGGGGATCCATCGGCTACACCTTC
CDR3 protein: CASSIDLFRGSIGYTF

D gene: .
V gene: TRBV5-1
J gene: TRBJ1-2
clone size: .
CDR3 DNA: TGCGCCAGCAGCTTGTTGGGACCGAGATCAATGCCCAACTATGGCTACACCTTC
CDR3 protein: CASSLLGPRSMPNYGYTF

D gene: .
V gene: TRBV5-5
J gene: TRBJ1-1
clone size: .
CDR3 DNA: TGTGCCAGCACCTACTTCAGTCCTAACACTGAAGCTTTCTTT
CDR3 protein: CASTYFSPNTEAFF

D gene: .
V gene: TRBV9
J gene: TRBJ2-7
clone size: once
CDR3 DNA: TGTGCCAGCATCGGGGACGGTCCTAACGAGCAGTACTTC
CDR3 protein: CASIGDGPNEQYF

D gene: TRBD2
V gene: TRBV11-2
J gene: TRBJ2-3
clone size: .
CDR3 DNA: TGTGCCAGCAGCCATGGGGCCGGGACTAGCGTTCTCCGAAGGACAGATACGCAGTATTTT
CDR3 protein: CASSHGAGTSVLRRTDTQYF

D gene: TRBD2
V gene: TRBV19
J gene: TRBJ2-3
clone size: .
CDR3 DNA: TGTGCCAGTACCTTAAGCGGGACTAGCGGGTTCAGCACAGATACGCAGTATTTT
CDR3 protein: CASTLSGTSGFSTDTQYF

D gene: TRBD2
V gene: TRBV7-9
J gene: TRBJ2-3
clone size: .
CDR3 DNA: TGTGCCAGCAGCCTAGCGGGGGGGCAGGAAGATACGCAGTATTTT
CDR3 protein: CASSLAGGQEDTQYF

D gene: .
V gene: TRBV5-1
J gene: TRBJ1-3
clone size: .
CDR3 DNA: TGCGCCAGCAGCTTGGACAGCTACTCTGGAAACACCATATATTTT
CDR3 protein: CASSLDSYSGNTIYF

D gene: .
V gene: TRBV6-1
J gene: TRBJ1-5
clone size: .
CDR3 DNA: TGTGCCAGCAGTACCACGGCCCCGGGACTACAGCCCCAGCATTTT
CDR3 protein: CASSTTAPGLQPQHF

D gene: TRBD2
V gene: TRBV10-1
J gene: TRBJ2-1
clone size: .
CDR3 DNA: TGCGCCAGCAGTGAGTTGCGGGGGGGTTTCAATGAGCAGTTCTTC
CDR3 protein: CASSELRGGFNEQFF

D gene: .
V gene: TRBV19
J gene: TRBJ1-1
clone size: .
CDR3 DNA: TGTGCCAGTAGGGAACAGGGATGGGCTTTCTTT
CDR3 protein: CASREQGWAFF

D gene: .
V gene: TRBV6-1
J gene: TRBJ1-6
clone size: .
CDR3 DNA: TGTGCCAGCAGTGAATCTAACGGTAGGAATTCACCCCTCCACTTT
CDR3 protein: CASSESNGRNSPLHF

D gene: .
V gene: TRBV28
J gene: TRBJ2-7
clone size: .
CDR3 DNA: TGTGCCAGCGGAGGCAGGGCAGCCTACGAGCAGTACTTC
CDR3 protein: CASGGRAAYEQYF

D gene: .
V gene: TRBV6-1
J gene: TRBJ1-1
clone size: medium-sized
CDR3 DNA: TGTGCCAGCAGTCACGAGGGGAACACTGAAGCTTTCTTT
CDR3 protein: CASSHEGNTEAFF

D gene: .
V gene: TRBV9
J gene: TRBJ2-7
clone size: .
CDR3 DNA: TGTGCCAGCAGCGTAGGGGAGGTTAGGGATGACGAGCAGTACTTC
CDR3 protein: CASSVGEVRDDEQYF

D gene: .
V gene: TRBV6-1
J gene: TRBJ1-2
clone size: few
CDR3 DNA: TGTGCCAGCAGTACACGAGACTATGGCTACACCTTC
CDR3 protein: CASSTRDYGYTF

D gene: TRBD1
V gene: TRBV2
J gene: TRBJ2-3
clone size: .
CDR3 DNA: TGTGCCAGCAGCGACGACAGGGTCACAGATACGCAGTATTTT
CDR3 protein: CASSDDRVTDTQYF

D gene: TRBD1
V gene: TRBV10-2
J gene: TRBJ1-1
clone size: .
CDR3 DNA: TGCGCCATATATCCGGGACAGGGACGGGAGGGGGGGACTGAAGCTTTCTTT
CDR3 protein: CAIYPGQGREGGTEAFF

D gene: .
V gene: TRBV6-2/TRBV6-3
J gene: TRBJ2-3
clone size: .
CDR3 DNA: TGTGCCAGCAGCCCCGTAACAGATACGCAGTATTTT
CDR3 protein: CASSPVTDTQYF

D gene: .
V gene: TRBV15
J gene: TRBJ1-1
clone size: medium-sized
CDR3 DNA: TGTGCCACCAGCAGGGCGGGACACCCGGACACTGAAGCTTTCTTT
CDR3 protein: CATSRAGHPDTEAFF

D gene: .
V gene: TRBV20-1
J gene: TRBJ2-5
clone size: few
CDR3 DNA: TGCAGTGCTAAGCCCACAGGGAGAGAGACCCAGTACTTC
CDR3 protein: CSAKPTGRETQYF

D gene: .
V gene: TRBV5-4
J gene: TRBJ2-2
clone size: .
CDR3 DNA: TGTGCCAGCAGTGGAGAGTTAGCGGTGTCAGGGGAGCTGTTTTTT
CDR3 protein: CASSGELAVSGELFF

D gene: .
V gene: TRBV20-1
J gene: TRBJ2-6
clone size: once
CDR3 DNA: TGCAGTGCTAGGGAAGACGGGCAGGCTGGGGCCAACGTCCTGACTTTC
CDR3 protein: CSAREDGQAGANVLTF

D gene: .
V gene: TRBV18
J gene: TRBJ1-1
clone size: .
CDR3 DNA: TGTGCCAGCTCACCATCAGGGTTGAACACTGAAGCTTTCTTT
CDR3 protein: CASSPSGLNTEAFF

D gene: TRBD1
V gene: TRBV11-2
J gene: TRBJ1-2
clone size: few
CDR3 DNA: TGTGCCAGCAGCGTCGACAGGGGAGGAGGCTACACCTTC
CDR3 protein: CASSVDRGGGYTF

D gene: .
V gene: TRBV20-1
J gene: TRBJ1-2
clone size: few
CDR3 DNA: TGCAGTGCTATCTACGACAGACCATATGGCTACACCTTC
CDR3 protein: CSAIYDRPYGYTF

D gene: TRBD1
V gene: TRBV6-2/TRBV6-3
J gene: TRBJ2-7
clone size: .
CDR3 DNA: TGTGCCAGCAGTTACTCACCGGACAGGGCCTACGAGCAGTACTTC
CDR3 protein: CASSYSPDRAYEQYF

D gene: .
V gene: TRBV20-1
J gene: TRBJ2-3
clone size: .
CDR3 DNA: TGCAGTGCTAGGGGGTGGGGAGATACGCAGTATTTT
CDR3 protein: CSARGWGDTQYF

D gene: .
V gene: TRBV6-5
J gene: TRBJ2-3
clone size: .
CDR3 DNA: TGTGCCAGCAGTTACGGAGATACGCAGTATTTT
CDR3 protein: CASSYGDTQYF

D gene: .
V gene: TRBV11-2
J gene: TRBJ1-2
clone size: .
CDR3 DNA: TGTGCCAGCAGCTTAGATGGGAGCTATGGCTACACCTTC
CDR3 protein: CASSLDGSYGYTF

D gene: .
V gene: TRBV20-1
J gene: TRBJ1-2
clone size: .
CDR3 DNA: TGCAGTGCTAGAGACGGGGCGGCGGGTGGCTACACCTTC
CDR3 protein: CSARDGAAGGYTF

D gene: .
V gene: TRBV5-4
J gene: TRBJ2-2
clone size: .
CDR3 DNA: TGTGCCAGCAGCTTGGGGCCTGGACAGTTGGACACCGGGGAGCTGTTTTTT
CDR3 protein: CASSLGPGQLDTGELFF

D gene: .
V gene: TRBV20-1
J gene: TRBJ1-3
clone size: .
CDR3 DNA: TGCAGTGCTACCCCATGGCAGAACTCTGGAAACACCATATATTTT
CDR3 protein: CSATPWQNSGNTIYF

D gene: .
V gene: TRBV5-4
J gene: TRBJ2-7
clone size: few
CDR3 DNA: TGTGCCAGCAGCTTGGGGGGAAGCTCCTACGAGCAGTACTTC
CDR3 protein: CASSLGGSSYEQYF

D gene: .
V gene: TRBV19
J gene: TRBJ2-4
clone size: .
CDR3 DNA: TGTGCCAGTAGGGGGGGGGCGGTCAAAAACATTCAGTACTTC
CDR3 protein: CASRGGAVKNIQYF

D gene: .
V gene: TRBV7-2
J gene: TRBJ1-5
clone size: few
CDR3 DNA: TGTGCCAGCAGCTTAGACACGAATCAGCCCCAGCATTTT
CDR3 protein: CASSLDTNQPQHF

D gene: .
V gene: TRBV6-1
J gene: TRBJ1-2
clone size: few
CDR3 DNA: TGTGCCAGCAGTCGGCGGGAAGCTAACTATGGCTACACCTTC
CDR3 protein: CASSRREANYGYTF

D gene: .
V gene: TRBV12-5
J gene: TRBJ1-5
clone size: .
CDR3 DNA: TGTGCTAGTGGTACGCCACCTCAGCCCCAGCATTTT
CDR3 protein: CASGTPPQPQHF

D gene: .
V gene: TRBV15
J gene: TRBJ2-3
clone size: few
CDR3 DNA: TGTGCCACCAGCAGAGATCAGGGTGACGGACTTTTCACAGATACGCAGTATTTT
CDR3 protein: CATSRDQGDGLFTDTQYF

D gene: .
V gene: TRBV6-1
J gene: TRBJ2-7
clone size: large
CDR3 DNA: TGTGCCAGCCAGGGCCTATCCCCCTACGAGCAGTACTTC
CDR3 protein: CASQGLSPYEQYF

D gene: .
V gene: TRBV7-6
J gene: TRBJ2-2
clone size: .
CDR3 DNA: TGTGCCAGCAGCTTAGATACAGCGAACACCGGGGAGCTGTTTTTT
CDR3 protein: CASSLDTANTGELFF

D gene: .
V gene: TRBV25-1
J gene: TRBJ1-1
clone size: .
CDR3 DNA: TGTGCCAGCAATATGGGCAGTTTGAACACTGAAGCTTTCTTT
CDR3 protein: CASNMGSLNTEAFF

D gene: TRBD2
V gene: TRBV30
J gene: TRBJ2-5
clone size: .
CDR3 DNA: TGTGCCTGGAGGACTAGCGGGGGGAAAGAGACCCAGTACTTC
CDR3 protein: CAWRTSGGKETQYF

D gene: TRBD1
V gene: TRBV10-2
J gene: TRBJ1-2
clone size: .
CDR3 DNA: TGCGCCAGCAGCTTTGGGCGAGGGACAGGGGGCTATGGCTACACCTTC
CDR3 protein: CASSFGRGTGGYGYTF

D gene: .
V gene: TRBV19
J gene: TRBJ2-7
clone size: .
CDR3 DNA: TGTGCCAGTAGTTACAGCTCCTACGAGCAGTACTTC
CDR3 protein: CASSYSSYEQYF

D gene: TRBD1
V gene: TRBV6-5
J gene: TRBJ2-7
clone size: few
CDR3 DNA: TGTGCCAGCAGTTCCCGGGGGACAGGCGCCGAGCAGTACTTC
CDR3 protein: CASSSRGTGAEQYF

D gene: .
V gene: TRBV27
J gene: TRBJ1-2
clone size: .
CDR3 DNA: TGTGCCAGCAGTTTGGGAGGAGAACACTATGGCTACACCTTC
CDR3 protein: CASSLGGEHYGYTF

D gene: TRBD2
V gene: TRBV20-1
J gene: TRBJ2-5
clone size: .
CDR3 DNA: TGCAGTGCTAGAGATCGTGGTAGCGGGGGTTTTGAGACCCAGTACTTC
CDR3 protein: CSARDRGSGGFETQYF